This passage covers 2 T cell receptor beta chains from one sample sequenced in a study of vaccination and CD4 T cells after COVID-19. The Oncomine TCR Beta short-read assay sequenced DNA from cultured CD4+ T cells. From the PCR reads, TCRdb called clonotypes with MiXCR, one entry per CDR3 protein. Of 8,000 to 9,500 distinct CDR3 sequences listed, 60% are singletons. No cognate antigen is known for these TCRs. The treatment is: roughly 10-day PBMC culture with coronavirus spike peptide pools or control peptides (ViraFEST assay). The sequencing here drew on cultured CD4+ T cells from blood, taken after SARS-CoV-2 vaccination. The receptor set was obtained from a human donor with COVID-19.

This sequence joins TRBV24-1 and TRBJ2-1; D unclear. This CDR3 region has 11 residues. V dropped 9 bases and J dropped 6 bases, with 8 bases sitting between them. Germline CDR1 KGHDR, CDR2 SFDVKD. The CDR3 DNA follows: TGTGCCACCTCACTAACCAATGAGCAGTTCTTC. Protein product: CATSLTNEQFF.

As DNA, the CDR3 is TGTGCCAGCAGTGATCGAGTTGGGGAGACCCAGTACTTC. It yields the protein CASSDRVGETQYF. The chain uses TRBV7-3 and TRBJ2-5, with D unclear. The ends were cut back, 6 bases at V and 5 bases at J, with 13 bases in the middle. The germline CDR1 and CDR2 sequences are SGHTA and FQGTGA. This CDR3 spans 13 amino acids.